The clone carrying this T cell receptor beta chain was picked up a small number of times. No antigen is known for it. The source of the sample is a study of STAT5B mutations in CD4+ large granular lymphocyte leukemia. General observations from the study: Without putative leukemic clones, patient CD4-sorted repertoires remained more clonal than healthy CD4+ repertoires. Higher CD4+ than CD8+ T-LGLL clonality might reflect small sample size. 8/27 top patient clones versus 2/35 control clones were TRBV06-family.

Sequencing was at survey level. Method: immunoSEQ multiplex PCR; TCRdb's copy keeps in-frame clones and lacks some. The table records over a thousand clones, about 77% of them present only once. CDR3 size: 12 residues. Germline V CDR1 and CDR2: SEHNR, FQNEAQ (reference sequence). The V end was cut by 8 bases, the J end by 3 bases, with 10 bases between. This receptor was identified in a man in his 70s with CD4+ T-cell large granular lymphocyte leukemia. The sequenced sample consisted of PBMCs. The chain has TRBV7-9 and TRBJ1-2; no clear D. The chain's CDR3 is CASGRSDYGYTF. Here the CDR3 DNA reads TGTGCCAGCGGCCGGTCGGACTATGGCTACACCTTC.